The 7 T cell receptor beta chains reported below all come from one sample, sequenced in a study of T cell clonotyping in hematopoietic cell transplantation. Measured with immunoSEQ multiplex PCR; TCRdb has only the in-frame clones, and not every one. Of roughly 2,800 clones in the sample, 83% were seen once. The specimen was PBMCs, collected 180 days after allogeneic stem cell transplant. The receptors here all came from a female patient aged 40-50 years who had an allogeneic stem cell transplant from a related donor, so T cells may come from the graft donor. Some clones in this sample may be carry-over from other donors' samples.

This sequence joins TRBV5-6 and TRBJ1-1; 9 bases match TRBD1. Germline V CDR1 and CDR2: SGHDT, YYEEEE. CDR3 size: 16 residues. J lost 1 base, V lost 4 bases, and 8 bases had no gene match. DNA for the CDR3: TGTGCCAGCAGCATTTGGACAGGGGCAGGGAACACTGAAGCTTTCTTT. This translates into CASSIWTGAGNTEAFF.

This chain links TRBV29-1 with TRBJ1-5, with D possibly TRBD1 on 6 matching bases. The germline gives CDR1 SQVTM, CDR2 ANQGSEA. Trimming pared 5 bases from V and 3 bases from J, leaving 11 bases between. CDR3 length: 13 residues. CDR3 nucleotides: TGCAGCGTTCGGGACAACTTCAATCAGCCCCAGCATTTT. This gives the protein CSVRDNFNQPQHF.

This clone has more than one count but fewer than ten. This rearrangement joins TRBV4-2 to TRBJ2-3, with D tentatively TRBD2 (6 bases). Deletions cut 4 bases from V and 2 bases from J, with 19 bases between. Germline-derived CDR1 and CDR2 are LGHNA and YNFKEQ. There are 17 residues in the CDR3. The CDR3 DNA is TGTGCCAGCAGCCCTCTGTGGGACTCTGGCTTCACAGATACGCAGTATTTT. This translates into CASSPLWDSGFTDTQYF.

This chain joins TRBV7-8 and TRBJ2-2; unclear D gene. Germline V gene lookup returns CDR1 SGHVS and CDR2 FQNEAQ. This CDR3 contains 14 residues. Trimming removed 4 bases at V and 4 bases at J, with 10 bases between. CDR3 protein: CASSSRDFTGELFF. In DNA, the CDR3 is TGTGCCAGCAGCTCCCGAGACTTCACCGGGGAGCTGTTTTTT.

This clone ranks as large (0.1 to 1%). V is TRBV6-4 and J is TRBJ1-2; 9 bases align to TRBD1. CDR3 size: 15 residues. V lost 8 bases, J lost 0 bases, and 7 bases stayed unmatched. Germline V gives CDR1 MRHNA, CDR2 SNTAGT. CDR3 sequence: CASSWGDRANYGYTF. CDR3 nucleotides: TGTGCCAGCTCATGGGGGGACAGGGCTAACTATGGCTACACCTTC.

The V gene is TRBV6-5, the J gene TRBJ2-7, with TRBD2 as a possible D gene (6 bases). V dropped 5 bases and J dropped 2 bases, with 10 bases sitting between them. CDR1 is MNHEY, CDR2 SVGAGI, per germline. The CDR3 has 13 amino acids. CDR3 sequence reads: CASSQGLTYEQYF. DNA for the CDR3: TGTGCCAGCAGTCAGGGACTGACCTACGAGCAGTACTTC.

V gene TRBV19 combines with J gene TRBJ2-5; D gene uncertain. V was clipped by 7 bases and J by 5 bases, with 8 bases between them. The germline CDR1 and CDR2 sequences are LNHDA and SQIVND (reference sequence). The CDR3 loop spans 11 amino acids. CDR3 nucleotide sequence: TGTGCCAGTACCCTGGGGGAGACCCAGTACTTC. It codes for CASTLGETQYF.